This passage covers 6 T cell receptor beta chains from one sample sequenced in a study of tissue T cells after allogeneic stem cell transplantation. Noted time point: mouse harvest day 7 after allogeneic transplant. Mouse grafts combined 10^7 T-cell-depleted bone marrow cells with 10^6 splenic CD5+ T cells. The data were produced by immunoSEQ multiplex PCR, yet TCRdb's version contains in-frame clones alone and is incomplete. The data show a few thousand clones, 40% to 60% seen once. Sequenced material: gut tissue. The receptor set was obtained from a female BALB/c mouse given C57BL/6 T cells with graft-versus-host disease after an allogeneic hematopoietic cell transplant.

This clone has more than one count but fewer than ten. Gene names follow the mouse nomenclature. The read terminates 1 residue before the CDR3 end, so the remaining end is supplied by the germline J gene. The chain uses TRBV23 and TRBJ1-6; no DNA check was done on the table's D call, TRBD1. TRBJ1-6 carries the ORF label, with uncertain function. This CDR3 has 13 residues. Per germline, CDR1 KGHTA and CDR2 FQNQQP. CDR3 loop: CSSGRGRNSPLYF. The covered CDR3 bases are TGCTCCAGCGGCAGGGGGAGGAATTCGCCCCTCTAC.

On this clone itself: Mouse gene names and germline throughout. The CDR3 spells CASSLEWGVRQNTLYF. The part of the CDR3 DNA that was read is TGTGCCAGCTCTCTCGAGTGGGGGGTACGTCAAAACACCTTGTAC. The chain joins TRBV12-1 to TRBJ2-4, with 7 bases aligning to TRBD2. The read terminates 1 residue before the CDR3 end, so the remaining end is supplied by the germline J gene. CDR3 length: 16 amino acids. Losses at the gene ends were 0 bases for V and 1 base for J; bases not matched to a gene: 6. CDR1 is SGHSN, CDR2 HYEKVE, per germline.

On this clone itself: Gene names are mouse gene names. The DNA ends 1 residue before the CDR3 does, and the rest of the CDR3 is filled in from the germline J gene. This rearrangement joins TRBV13-2 to TRBJ2-7; 8 bases align to TRBD1. This CDR3 is 14 amino acids long. V lost 3 bases to trimming and J lost 0 bases; unmatched junction nucleotides: 2. CDR1 is NNHNN, CDR2 SYGAGS, per germline (reference sequence). This CDR3 is CASGGTGSSYEQYF. The DNA read from the CDR3 is TGTGCCAGCGGTGGGACAGGGAGCTCCTATGAACAGTAC.

Of note for this clone: Gene names refer to mouse genes. Coverage ceases 1 residue before the CDR3 finishes, and the germline J gene fills in the end. The chain recombines TRBV26 with TRBJ2-4, with D perhaps assigned TRBD1 or TRBD2 (5 bases each). Trimming took off 2 bases at V and 7 bases at J, with 7 bases between the two ends. Looked up from germline, CDR1 is KGHPV and CDR2 is FQNQEV (reference sequence). CDR3 length: 12 amino acids. The CDR3 sequence is CASSLGGDTLYF. CDR3 bases read: TGTGCCAGCAGTCTGGGGGGAGACACCTTGTAC.

To note about this clone: Genes and germline are mouse. The read gets to within 1 residue of the CDR3 end, and the germline J gene fills in the rest. V and J are TRBV30 and TRBJ2-7; D is possibly TRBD1 or TRBD2 (5 bases each). This CDR3 is 13 amino acids long. Germline V gene lookup returns CDR1 SQVVS and CDR2 ANEGSEA. V gave up 0 bases and J gave up 0 bases, with 6 bases separating them. CDR3 bases read: TGTAGTTCTAGAGAGGGGGTCTCCTATGAACAGTAC. Encoded protein: CSSREGVSYEQY. In full, the CDR3 is CSSREGVSYEQYF.

Details on this clone: The gene names given are mouse names. Incomplete CDR3 DNA: TGTGCCAGCAGTGTGGGACAGAACTCCGACTACACC. Residues: CASSVGQNSDYT. The entire CDR3 reads CASSVGQNSDYTF. The V gene is TRBV26, the J gene TRBJ1-2; the match to TRBD1 covers 7 bases. The read stops 1 residue short of the end of the CDR3; the missing end is completed from the germline J gene. The CDR3 has 13 amino acids. In germline, CDR1 is KGHPV, CDR2 FQNQEV (reference sequence). Losses at the gene ends were 5 bases for V and 2 bases for J; bases not matched to a gene: 2.